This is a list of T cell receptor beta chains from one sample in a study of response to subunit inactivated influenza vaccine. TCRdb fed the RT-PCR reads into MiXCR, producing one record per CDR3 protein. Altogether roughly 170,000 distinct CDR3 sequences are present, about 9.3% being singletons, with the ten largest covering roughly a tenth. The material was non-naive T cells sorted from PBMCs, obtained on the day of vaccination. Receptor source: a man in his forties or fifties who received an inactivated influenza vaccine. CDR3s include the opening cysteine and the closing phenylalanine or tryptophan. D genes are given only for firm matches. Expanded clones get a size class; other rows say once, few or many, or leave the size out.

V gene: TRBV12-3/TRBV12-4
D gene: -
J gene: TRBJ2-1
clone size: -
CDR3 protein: CASRGYVWQFF
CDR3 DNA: TGTGCCAGCAGGGGATACGTTTGGCAGTTCTTC

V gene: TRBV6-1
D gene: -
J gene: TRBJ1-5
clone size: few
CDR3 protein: CATSTGRISNQPQHF
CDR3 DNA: TGTGCCACCTCGACCGGCAGGATTAGCAATCAGCCCCAGCATTTT

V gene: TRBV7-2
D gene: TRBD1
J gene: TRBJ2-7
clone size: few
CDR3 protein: CASGQGYEQYF
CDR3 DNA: TGTGCCAGCGGACAGGGCTACGAGCAGTACTTC

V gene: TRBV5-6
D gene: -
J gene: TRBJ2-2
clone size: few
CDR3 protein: CASSLSRLQDTGELFF
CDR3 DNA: TGTGCCAGCAGCTTGTCCCGGCTTCAGGACACCGGGGAGCTGTTTTTT

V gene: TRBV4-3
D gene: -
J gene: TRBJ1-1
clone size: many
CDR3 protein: CASSQTTGPLGEAFF
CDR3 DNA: TGCGCCAGCAGCCAGACGACCGGCCCCCTAGGCGAAGCTTTCTTT

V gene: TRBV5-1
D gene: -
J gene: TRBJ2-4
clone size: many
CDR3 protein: CASSLGSQGWGNIQYF
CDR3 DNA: TGCGCCAGCAGCTTGGGCTCCCAGGGATGGGGGAACATTCAGTACTTC

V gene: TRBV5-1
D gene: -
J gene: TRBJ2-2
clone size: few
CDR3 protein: CASSSTLNTGELFF
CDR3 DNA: TGCGCCAGCAGCTCCACCCTGAACACCGGGGAGCTGTTTTTT

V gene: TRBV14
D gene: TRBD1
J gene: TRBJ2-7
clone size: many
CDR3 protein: CASSPATGGSPYEQYF
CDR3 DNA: TGTGCCAGCAGCCCCGCGACAGGGGGTAGCCCCTACGAGCAGTACTTC

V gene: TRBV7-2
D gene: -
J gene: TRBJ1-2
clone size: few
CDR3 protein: CASSRDRQAAGGYTF
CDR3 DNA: TGTGCCAGCAGCCGTGATAGACAGGCTGCGGGTGGCTACACCTTC

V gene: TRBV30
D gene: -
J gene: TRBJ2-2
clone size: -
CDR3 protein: CATDPGGSGELFF
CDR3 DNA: TGTGCCACGGACCCCGGAGGCAGCGGGGAGCTGTTTTTT

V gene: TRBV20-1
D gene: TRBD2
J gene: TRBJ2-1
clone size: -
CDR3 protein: CSADSGREYNEQFF
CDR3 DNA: TGCAGTGCTGATAGCGGGAGAGAGTACAATGAGCAGTTCTTC

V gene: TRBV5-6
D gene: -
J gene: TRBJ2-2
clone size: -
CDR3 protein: CASNLQNTGELFF
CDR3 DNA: TGTGCCAGCAACCTACAGAACACCGGGGAGCTGTTTTTT

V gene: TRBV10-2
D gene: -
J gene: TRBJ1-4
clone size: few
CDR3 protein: CASSDLGRVNEKLFF
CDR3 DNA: TGCGCCAGCAGTGACCTCGGGCGGGTTAATGAAAAACTGTTTTTT

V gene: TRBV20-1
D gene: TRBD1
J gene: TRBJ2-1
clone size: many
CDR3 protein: CSARDLDRPPYNEQFF
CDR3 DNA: TGCAGTGCTAGAGATTTGGACAGGCCGCCTTACAATGAGCAGTTCTTC

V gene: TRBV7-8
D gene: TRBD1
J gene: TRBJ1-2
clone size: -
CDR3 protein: CASSRDERQGGDGYTF
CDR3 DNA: TGTGCCAGCAGCCGAGATGAGAGACAGGGAGGGGACGGCTACACCTTC

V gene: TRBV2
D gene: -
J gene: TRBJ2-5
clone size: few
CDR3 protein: CASNGQLGETQYF
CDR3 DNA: TGTGCCAGCAATGGACAGTTGGGCGAGACCCAGTACTTC

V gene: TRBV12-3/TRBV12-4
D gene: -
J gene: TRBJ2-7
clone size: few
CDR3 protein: CASSFSGALYEQYF
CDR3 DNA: TGTGCCAGCAGTTTTTCTGGGGCCCTCTACGAGCAGTACTTC

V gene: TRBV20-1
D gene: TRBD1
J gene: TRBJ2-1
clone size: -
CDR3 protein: CSARVRDRAYNEQFF
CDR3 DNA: TGCAGTGCTAGAGTCCGGGACAGGGCCTACAATGAGCAGTTCTTC

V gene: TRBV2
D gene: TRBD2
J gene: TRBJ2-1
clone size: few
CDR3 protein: CASTAQREGFKQFF
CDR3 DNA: TGTGCCAGCACGGCCCAGCGGGAGGGTTTTAAGCAGTTCTTC

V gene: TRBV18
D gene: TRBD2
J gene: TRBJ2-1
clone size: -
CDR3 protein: CASSLLMTSGGYNEQFF
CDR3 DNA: TGTGCCAGCTCACTTTTGATGACTAGCGGGGGATACAATGAGCAGTTCTTC

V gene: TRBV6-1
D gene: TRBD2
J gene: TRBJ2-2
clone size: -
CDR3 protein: CASSGTSGSPGELFF
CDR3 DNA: TGTGCCAGCAGTGGGACTAGCGGGAGCCCCGGGGAGCTGTTTTTT

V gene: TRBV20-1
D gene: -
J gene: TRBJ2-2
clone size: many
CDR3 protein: CSARRDGRWNTGELFF
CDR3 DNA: TGCAGTGCTAGAAGGGACGGCCGATGGAACACCGGGGAGCTGTTTTTT

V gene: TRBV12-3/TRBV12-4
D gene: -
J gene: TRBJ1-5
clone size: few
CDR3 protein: CASSLIGQPQHF
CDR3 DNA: TGTGCCAGCAGTTTAATAGGTCAGCCCCAGCATTTT

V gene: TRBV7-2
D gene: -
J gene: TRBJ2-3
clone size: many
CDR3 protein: CASSLLRTDTQYF
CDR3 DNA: TGTGCCAGCAGCTTACTCCGCACAGATACGCAGTATTTT

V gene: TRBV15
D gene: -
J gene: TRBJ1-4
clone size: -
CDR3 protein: CATSRVQGRRATNEKLFF
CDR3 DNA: TGTGCCACCAGCAGAGTCCAGGGGCGGAGGGCAACTAATGAAAAACTGTTTTTT

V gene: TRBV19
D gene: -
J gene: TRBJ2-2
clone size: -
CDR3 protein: CASRPVNTGELFF
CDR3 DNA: TGTGCCAGTAGACCGGTTAACACCGGGGAGCTGTTTTTT

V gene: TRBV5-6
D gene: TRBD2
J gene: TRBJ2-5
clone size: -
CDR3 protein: CASSNRGGGQETQYF
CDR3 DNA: TGTGCCAGCAGCAACCGGGGCGGGGGGCAGGAGACCCAGTACTTC

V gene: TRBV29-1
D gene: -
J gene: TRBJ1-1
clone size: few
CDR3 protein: CSVTQGRGTEAFF
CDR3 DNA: TGCAGCGTTACCCAGGGAAGGGGGACTGAAGCTTTCTTT

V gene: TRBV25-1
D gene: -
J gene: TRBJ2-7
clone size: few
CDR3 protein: CASSGQWPYEQYF
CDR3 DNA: TGTGCCAGCAGCGGACAGTGGCCCTACGAGCAGTACTTC

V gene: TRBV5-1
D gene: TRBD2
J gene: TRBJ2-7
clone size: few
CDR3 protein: CASSREGREFDEQYF
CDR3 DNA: TGCGCCAGCAGCAGGGAGGGGCGGGAGTTCGACGAGCAGTACTTC